The clone carrying this T cell receptor beta chain occurred a few times. Antigen unknown. The data stem from a study of early T cells in non-severe SARS-CoV-2 infection. Across the whole study: Sequenced material consisted of bulk RNA (from unsorted whole blood), and chains were unpaired. Notes on the study in general: VDJdb-based matching was biased toward anti-spike CD8 responses and missed private and CD4 specificities.

Attached unique molecular identifiers marked individual cDNA molecules. MiXCR, run by TCRdb on the 5' RACE reads, gives a single entry per CDR3 protein. The sample records roughly 48,000 distinct CDR3 sequences, about 4% being singletons. CDR3 length: 17 amino acids. From germline, CDR1 is SGHRS and CDR2 YFSETQ. The ends lost 0 bases at V and 3 bases at J; junction bases unmatched: 5. Sequenced sample: whole blood. The rearrangement joins TRBV5-1 to TRBJ2-1; 11 bases match TRBD2. This clonotype was sampled from an adult who was a healthcare worker with PCR-confirmed SARS-CoV-2 infection or an uninfected control (not recorded which). The CDR3 is CASSLAALAGGYNEQFF. Here the CDR3 DNA reads TGCGCCAGCAGCTTGGCAGCTCTAGCGGGAGGCTACAATGAGCAGTTCTTC. The full variable domain, with the rest looked up from reference TRBV5-1 and TRBJ2-1, is KAGVTQTPRYLIKTRGQQVTLSCSPISGHRSVSWYQQTPGQGLQFLFEYFSETQRNKGNFPGRFSGRQFSNSRSEMNVSTLELGDSALYLCASSLAALAGGYNEQFFGPGTRLTVL.